This T cell receptor (beta chain) was profiled in a study of blood T cell repertoires in COVID-19. Germline values: CDR1 MNHNS, CDR2 SASEGT. Losses at the gene ends were 3 bases for V and 4 bases for J; bases not matched to a gene: 6. The CDR3 runs to 14 residues. The protocol was immunoSEQ multiplex PCR, while the TCRdb copy is restricted to in-frame clones and leaves out a portion. The sample carries under 300,000 clones, 75% to 90% recorded once. Source material: PBMCs or T cells enriched from blood (not recorded which). The receptor was isolated from a woman aged 18-30 years who had recovered from COVID-19. The chain links TRBV6-1 to TRBJ2-7; 7 bases are a match to TRBD2. The CDR3 nucleotides read TGTGCCAGCAGTGATTGGGGGGGATCGTACGAGCAGTACTTC. This gives the protein CASSDWGGSYEQYF.